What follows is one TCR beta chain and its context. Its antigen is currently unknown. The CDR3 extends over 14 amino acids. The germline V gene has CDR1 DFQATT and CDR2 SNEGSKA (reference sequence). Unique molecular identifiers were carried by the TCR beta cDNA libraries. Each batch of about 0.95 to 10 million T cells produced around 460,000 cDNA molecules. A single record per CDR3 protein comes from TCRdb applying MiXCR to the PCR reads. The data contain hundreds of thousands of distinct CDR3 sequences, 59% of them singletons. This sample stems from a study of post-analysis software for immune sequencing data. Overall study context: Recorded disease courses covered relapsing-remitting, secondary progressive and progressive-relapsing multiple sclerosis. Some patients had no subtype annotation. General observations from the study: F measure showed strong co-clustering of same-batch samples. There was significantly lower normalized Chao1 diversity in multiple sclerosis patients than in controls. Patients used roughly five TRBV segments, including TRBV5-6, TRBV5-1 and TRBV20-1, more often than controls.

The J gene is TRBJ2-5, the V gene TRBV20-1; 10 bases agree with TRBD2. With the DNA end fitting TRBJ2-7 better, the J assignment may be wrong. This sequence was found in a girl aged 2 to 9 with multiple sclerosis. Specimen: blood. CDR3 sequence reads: CSASPSGSIDEQYF. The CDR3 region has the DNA TGCAGTGCTTCCCCTAGCGGGAGTATAGACGAGCAGTACTTC.